One sample yielded the 15 T cell receptor beta chains listed below, sequenced in a study of blood T cells in healthy people across ages (dated by TCRdb to between 2014 and 2016). Library generation was performed with 5' RACE. These reads were obtained on an Illumina HiSeq 2500. The second PCR ran for about 7 to 11 cycles and used a J-beta primer mix along with a sample-barcoded 5' primer. The raw public data were reprocessed by TCRdb itself: fastp quality trimming at Q25, MiXCR clonotype calling, in-frame beta chains only. Rows with one shared CDR3 protein collapse into an entry with the most common genes and DNA. The sample table shows 1 million or so distinct CDR3 sequences, and approximately 25% are seen once. Approximately 0.71% of the sample is taken by the ten largest. These data were also reused for a study on T cells of mothers and their children.

Sequences were obtained from blood. These receptors all come from a girl aged 2 to 10 in good health.

The J gene is TRBJ2-1, the V gene TRBV7-2; 8 bases map to TRBD2. This CDR3 contains 13 residues. CDR1 and CDR2 from the germline V gene are SGHTA and FQGNSA. V was pared by 2 bases and J by 16 bases, with 10 bases of the junction left unmatched. The CDR3 DNA sequence: TGTGCCAGCAGCTTATCCGGACTAGCTGCCCTCTTCTTC. Translation: CASSLSGLAALFF. The full variable domain, in which reference TRBV7-2 and TRBJ2-1 provide the parts outside the CDR3, is GAGVSQSPSNKVTEKGKDVELRCDPISGHTALYWYRQSLGQGLEFLIYFQGNSAPDKSGLPSDRFSAERTGGSVSTLTIQRTQQEDSAVYLCASSLSGLAALFFGPGTRLTVL.

V gene TRBV5-6 combines with J gene TRBJ1-1; D might be TRBD1 (6 bases). Germline assignment: CDR1 SGHDT and CDR2 YYEEEE. The V and J ends lost 4 bases and 5 bases respectively, with 21 bases between them. The CDR3 has 16 amino acids. Here the CDR3 DNA reads TGTGCCAGCAGCGGTAGGGGGAGGCAGGGAGGAACTGAAGCTTTCTTT. Translated: CASSGRGRQGGTEAFF.

This clonotype was detected only a few times. The chain recombines TRBV2 with TRBJ1-2, with D possibly TRBD1 on 5 matching bases. Germline loops: CDR1 SNHLY, CDR2 FYNNEI. Trimming pared 3 bases from V and 14 bases from J, leaving 13 bases between. This CDR3 is built from 11 residues. CDR3 DNA sequence: TGTGCCAGCAGTGAGCTGGGGGTTCGGACCTTC. Its protein is CASSELGVRTF.

V and J are TRBV9 and TRBJ2-1, with a tentative D call TRBD1 (7 bases). V dropped 6 bases and J dropped 4 bases, with 17 bases sitting between them. This CDR3 contains 15 residues. Germline assignment: CDR1 SGDLS and CDR2 YYNGEE. The CDR3: CASNLDRDLYNEQFF. CDR3 bases: TGTGCCAGCAACCTTGACAGGGACTTGTACAATGAGCAGTTCTTC.

The chain couples TRBV29-1 to TRBJ2-5; the match to TRBD2 covers 8 bases. CDR1 is SQVTM, CDR2 ANQGSEA, per germline. The CDR3 length is 14 residues. V lost 5 bases to trimming and J lost 1 base; unmatched junction nucleotides: 6. CDR3 bases: TGCAGCGTTCCTAGCGGGCCCACCCAAGAGACCCAGTACTTC. This encodes CSVPSGPTQETQYF.

The table lists this clonotype with a count of one. The J gene is TRBJ2-5, the V gene TRBV11-2, with D perhaps TRBD2 (6 bases). The CDR3 runs to 15 residues. V lost 1 base to trimming and J lost 6 bases, with 15 bases between them. Germline CDR1 is SGHAT and CDR2 is FQNNGV. The DNA of the CDR3 is TGTGCCAGCAGCTTAGTGGTGACTGGGGGGAAGACCCAGTACTTC. Translating it yields CASSLVVTGGKTQYF.

Notes on this clonotype: The missing conserved phenylalanine or tryptophan at the end of this CDR3 makes a read error likely. The rearrangement uses TRBV7-2 and TRBJ1-5; tentative D call: TRBD1 (5 bases). V gave up 3 bases and J gave up 0 bases, with 6 bases separating them. This CDR3 is 14 amino acids long. The germline CDR1 and CDR2 sequences are SGHTA and FQGNSA. In DNA form, the CDR3 reads TGTGCCAGCAGCTTGACAGTTAGCAATCAGCCCCAGCATCTT. This sequence encodes CASSLTVSNQPQHL.

This chain connects TRBV7-9 to TRBJ1-2; the match to TRBD1 covers 8 bases. The V segment lost 2 bases and the J segment 7 bases; nucleotides outside the gene matches: 3. The germline V gene has CDR1 SEHNR and CDR2 FQNEAQ (reference sequence). The CDR3 runs 13 residues. For the CDR3, the DNA is TGTGCCAGCAGCTTACAGGGGGCCGTTGGCTACACCTTC. It encodes CASSLQGAVGYTF.

This rearrangement joins TRBV9 to TRBJ2-5; possibly TRBD1 for D (6 bases). From germline, CDR1 is SGDLS and CDR2 YYNGEE. The CDR3 spans 14 residues. V lost 5 bases, J lost 5 bases, and 16 bases lay in between. The CDR3, as DNA: TGTGCCAGCAGTCGTAACAGGGCAGGGGAGACCCAGTACTTC. As protein: CASSRNRAGETQYF.

This clonotype came up a few times. V usage is TRBV18 and J usage is TRBJ2-3, with 9 bases matching TRBD1. J was trimmed by 5 bases and V by 2 bases; bases with no gene match: 8. This CDR3 is 16 amino acids long. From germline, CDR1 is KGHSH and CDR2 LQKENI. This chain's CDR3 is CASSPNLQGAGDTQYF. The DNA for the CDR3 is TGTGCCAGCTCACCAAATTTACAGGGGGCAGGAGATACGCAGTATTTT.

This sequence joins TRBV20-1 and TRBJ2-3, with 9 bases aligning to TRBD2. Germline V gives CDR1 DFQATT, CDR2 SNEGSKA (reference sequence). With 0 bases clipped from V and 4 bases from J, the junction kept 5 bases outside the gene matches. The CDR3 runs 15 residues. Here the CDR3 reads CSARDLLAGADTQYF. The DNA for the CDR3 is TGCAGTGCTAGAGATTTATTAGCGGGAGCAGATACGCAGTATTTT.

V gene TRBV20-1 combines with J gene TRBJ2-5, with 7 bases fitting TRBD2. The DNA end is more similar to TRBJ2-7, so the J call may be wrong. This CDR3 has 15 residues. Germline V gene sequence: CDR1 DFQATT, CDR2 SNEGSKA (reference sequence). The CDR3 is CSAKEGSGITYEQYF. CDR3 nucleotide sequence: TGCAGTGCTAAAGAGGGGAGCGGGATAACCTACGAGCAGTACTTC.

This clonotype was seen only a few times. The chain uses TRBV7-9 and TRBJ2-1, with D perhaps TRBD2 (6 bases). V was cut by 5 bases and J by 8 bases, with 16 bases left in between. This CDR3 comprises 14 residues. Germline loops: CDR1 SEHNR, CDR2 FQNEAQ (reference sequence). The CDR3 bases are TGTGCCAGCAGCCCGGAGGGTCGATTCGATGAGCAGTTCTTC. Protein sequence: CASSPEGRFDEQFF.

The chain employs TRBV29-1 and TRBJ1-1, with no clear D. CDR3 length equals 12 residues. Deletions cut 5 bases from V and 0 bases from J, with 7 bases between. Germline V CDR1 and CDR2: SQVTM, ANQGSEA. The CDR3 DNA is TGCAGCGTTACCCAGGTGAACACTGAAGCTTTCTTT. It yields the protein CSVTQVNTEAFF.

The V gene is TRBV7-3, the J gene TRBJ1-1; 7 bases are a match to TRBD1. V dropped 5 bases and J dropped 1; count of bases not matched to a gene: 13. Germline assignment: CDR1 SGHTA and CDR2 FQGTGA. This CDR3 contains 17 residues. The DNA for the CDR3 is TGTGCCAGCAGCCCTGTCCCGGGACAGTATGCGAACACTGAAGCTTTCTTT. Residues: CASSPVPGQYANTEAFF.